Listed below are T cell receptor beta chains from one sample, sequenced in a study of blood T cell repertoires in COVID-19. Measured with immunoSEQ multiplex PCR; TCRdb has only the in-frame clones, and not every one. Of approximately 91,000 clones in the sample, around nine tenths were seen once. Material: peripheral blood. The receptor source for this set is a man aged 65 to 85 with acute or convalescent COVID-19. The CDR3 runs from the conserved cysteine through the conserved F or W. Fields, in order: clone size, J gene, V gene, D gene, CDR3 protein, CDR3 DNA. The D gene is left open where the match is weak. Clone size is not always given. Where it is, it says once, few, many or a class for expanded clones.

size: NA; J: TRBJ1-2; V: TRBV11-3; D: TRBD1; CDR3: CASSLDSRGRNYGYTF; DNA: TGTGCCAGCAGCTTGGATAGCAGGGGGCGGAACTATGGCTACACCTTC
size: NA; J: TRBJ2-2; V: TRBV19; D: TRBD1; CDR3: CASSPRTGNTGELFF; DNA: TGTGCCAGTAGTCCGAGGACAGGGAACACCGGGGAGCTGTTTTTT
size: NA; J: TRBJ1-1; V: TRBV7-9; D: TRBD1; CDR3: CASSERGQGAGTEAFF; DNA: TGTGCCAGCAGCGAGAGGGGACAGGGGGCTGGGACTGAAGCTTTCTTT
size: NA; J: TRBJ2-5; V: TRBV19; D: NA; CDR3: CASATGLAGGETQYF; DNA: TGTGCCAGCGCGACCGGACTAGCAGGGGGGGAGACCCAGTACTTC
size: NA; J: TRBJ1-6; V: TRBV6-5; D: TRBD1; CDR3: CASSYDDRVDSPLHF; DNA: TGTGCCAGCAGTTACGACGACAGGGTCGATTCACCCCTCCACTTT
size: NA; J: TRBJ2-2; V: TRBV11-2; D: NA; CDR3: CASSPSGELFF; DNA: TGTGCCAGCAGCCCGTCCGGGGAGCTGTTTTTT
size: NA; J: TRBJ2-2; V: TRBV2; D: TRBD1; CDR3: CASSADRVHTGELFF; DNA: TGTGCCAGCAGTGCCGACAGGGTTCACACCGGGGAGCTGTTTTTT
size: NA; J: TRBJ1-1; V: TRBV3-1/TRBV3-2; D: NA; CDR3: CASSQAGVGTEAFF; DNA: TGTGCCAGCAGCCAAGCGGGGGTCGGAACTGAAGCTTTCTTT
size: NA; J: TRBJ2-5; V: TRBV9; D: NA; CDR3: CASSVADSRETQYF; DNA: TGTGCCAGCAGCGTAGCCGATAGCAGAGAGACCCAGTACTTC
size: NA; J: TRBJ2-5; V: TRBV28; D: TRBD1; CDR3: CASSSRDRVLETQYF; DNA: TGTGCCAGCAGTTCCCGGGACAGGGTGTTGGAGACCCAGTACTTC
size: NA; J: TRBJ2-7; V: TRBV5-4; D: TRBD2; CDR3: CASSLELAGGPDEQYF; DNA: TGTGCCAGCAGCTTGGAGTTAGCGGGGGGGCCGGACGAGCAGTACTTC
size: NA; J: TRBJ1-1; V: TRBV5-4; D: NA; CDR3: CASSFDRSEAFF; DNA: TGTGCCAGCAGCTTTGACAGGTCTGAAGCTTTCTTT
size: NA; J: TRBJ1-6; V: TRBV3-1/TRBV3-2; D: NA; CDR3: CASSQAGSGSPLHF; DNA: TGTGCCAGCAGCCAAGCAGGGTCTGGTTCACCCCTCCACTTT
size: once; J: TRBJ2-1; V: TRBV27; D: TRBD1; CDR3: CASRDTGGYLNEQFF; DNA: TGTGCCAGCAGGGACACAGGGGGCTACCTCAATGAGCAGTTCTTC
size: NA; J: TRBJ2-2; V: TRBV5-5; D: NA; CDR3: CASSQTEGELFF; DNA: TGTGCCAGCAGCCAAACTGAGGGGGAGCTGTTTTTT